The source of this T cell receptor (beta chain) is a study of regulatory T cells in long-lasting Graves disease. Germline loops: CDR1 MDHEN, CDR2 SYDVKM. The CDR3 consists of 16 residues. After removal of 6 bases from V and 0 bases from J, the junction contained 4 bases not matched to a gene. Notes on the study in general: Peripheral blood, not thyroid tissue, was the sole material studied.

Time point here: persistent/refractory GD, antithyroid drugs over 5 years with positive TRAb. RNA from PBMCs was the source of the TCR library. Blood from the periphery, approximately 10 milliliters in all, was drawn into EDTA tubes. A few counts support this clonotype. Its antigen is not known. Researchers made TCR beta libraries by using iRepertoire HTBI primers and running Arm-PCR on CDR3 regions. TCRdb re-analysed the multiplex PCR reads in MiXCR, keeping a single row per CDR3 protein. The data show roughly 500,000 distinct CDR3 sequences, about 22% seen once. Sequencing was performed on peripheral blood mononuclear cells (PBMCs), taken when the disease was refractory, from a patient treated with antithyroid drugs. J is TRBJ1-3 and V is TRBV28, with 11 bases fitting TRBD1. This clonotype was obtained from a female donor with Graves disease. The CDR3 reads CASRPGTGGSGNTIYF. The CDR3 bases are TGTGCCAGCAGACCCGGGACAGGGGGCTCTGGAAACACCATATATTTT.